This paragraph reports one T cell receptor (beta chain). Its antigen is not known. The data stem from a study of post-analysis software for immune sequencing data. In the study overall: Included courses were relapsing-remitting and secondary progressive multiple sclerosis; progressive-relapsing multiple sclerosis was also included. Study-wide results and caveats: When compared against controls, multiple sclerosis patients showed significantly lower normalized Chao1 diversity. Relative to controls, patients had about five TRBV segments at higher frequency, with TRBV5-6, TRBV5-1 and TRBV20-1 among these. Samples prepared in the same batch strongly co-clustered by F measure.

V lost 8 bases and J lost 0, with 15 bases in between. Germline V gives CDR1 MNHNY, CDR2 SVGAGI (reference sequence). The CDR3 is made up of 15 amino acids. The TCR beta cDNA libraries carried unique molecular identifiers. It was from roughly 1 to 10 million T cells that 450,000 to 550,000 cDNA molecules came. TCRdb re-called the PCR reads with MiXCR, one entry per CDR3 protein. The table shows a few hundred thousand distinct CDR3 sequences, with about 40% occurring only once. V gene TRBV6-6 combines with J gene TRBJ2-3; TRBD1 might be the D (5 bases). Sequencing was carried out using blood. This sequence was found in a girl aged 5-17 years with multiple sclerosis. Written as DNA, the CDR3 is TGTGCCAGCTCGACAGTTCTTACTAGCACAGATACGCAGTATTTT. Its protein is CASSTVLTSTDTQYF.